This entry is about one T cell receptor beta chain. Its target is not known. This sample is drawn from a study of shared clonotypes between healthy human individuals. Across the whole study: Three CD4 naive, three CD4 memory, two CD8 naive and one CD8 memory plate were used per donor.

For each subset, genomic DNA was distributed in equal portions over several immunoSEQ plates. The protocol was immunoSEQ multiplex PCR, while the TCRdb copy is restricted to in-frame clones and leaves out a portion. This sample has some 2,500,000 clones, with 93% found just once. Overall study findings and caveats: The genetic and exposure-history diversity represented was limited by few donors.

The clonotype originates from a man aged 18 to 35 in good health. Some clones in this sample may be carry-over from other donors' samples. Sequenced material: naive CD4+ T cells from PBMCs. This sample's subset: CD45RA+ positively selected.

CDR3 DNA sequence: TGCAGCGCGAAGGCGACAGGGATAGAGACCCAGTACTTC. This translates into CSAKATGIETQYF. The chain uses TRBV29-1 and TRBJ2-5; the match to TRBD1 covers 7 bases. V shed 7 bases, J shed 4 bases, and the junction held 9 bases outside the gene matches. Germline V gives CDR1 SQVTM, CDR2 ANQGSEA. The CDR3 consists of 13 residues.